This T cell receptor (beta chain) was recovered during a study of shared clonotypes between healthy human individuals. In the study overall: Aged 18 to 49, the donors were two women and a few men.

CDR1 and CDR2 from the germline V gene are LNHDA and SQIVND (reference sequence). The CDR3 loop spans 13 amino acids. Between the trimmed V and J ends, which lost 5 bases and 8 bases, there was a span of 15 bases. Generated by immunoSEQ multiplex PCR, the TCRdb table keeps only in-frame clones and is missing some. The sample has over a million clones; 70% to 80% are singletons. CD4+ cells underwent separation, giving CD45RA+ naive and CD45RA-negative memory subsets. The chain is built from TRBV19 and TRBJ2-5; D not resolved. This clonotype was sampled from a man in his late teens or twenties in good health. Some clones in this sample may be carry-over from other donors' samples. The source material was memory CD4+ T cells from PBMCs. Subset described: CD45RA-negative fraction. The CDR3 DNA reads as TGTGCCAGTAGTCCCCGCGACCGAGGAACCCAGTACTTC. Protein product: CASSPRDRGTQYF. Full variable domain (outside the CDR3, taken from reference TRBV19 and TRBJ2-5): DGGITQSPKYLFRKEGQNVTLSCEQNLNHDAMYWYRQDPGQGLRLIYYSQIVNDFQKGDIAEGYSVSREKKESFPLTVTSAQKNPTAFYLCASSPRDRGTQYFGPGTRLLVL.